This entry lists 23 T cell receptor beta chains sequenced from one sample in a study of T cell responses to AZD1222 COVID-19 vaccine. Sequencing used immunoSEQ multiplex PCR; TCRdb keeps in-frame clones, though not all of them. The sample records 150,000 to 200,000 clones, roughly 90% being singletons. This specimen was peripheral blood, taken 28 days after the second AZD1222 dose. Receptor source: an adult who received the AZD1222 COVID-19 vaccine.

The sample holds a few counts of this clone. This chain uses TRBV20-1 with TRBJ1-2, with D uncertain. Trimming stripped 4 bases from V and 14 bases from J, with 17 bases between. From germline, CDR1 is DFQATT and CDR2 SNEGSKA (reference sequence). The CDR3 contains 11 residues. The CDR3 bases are TGCAGTGCTACCCCCCGCGTGGTTTTAACCTTC. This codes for CSATPRVVLTF.

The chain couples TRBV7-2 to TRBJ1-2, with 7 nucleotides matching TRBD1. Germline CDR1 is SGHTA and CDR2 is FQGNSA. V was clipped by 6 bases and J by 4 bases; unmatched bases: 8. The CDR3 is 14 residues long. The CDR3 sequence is CASSPPGQFYGYTF. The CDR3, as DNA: TGTGCCAGCAGTCCTCCGGGACAGTTCTATGGCTACACCTTC.

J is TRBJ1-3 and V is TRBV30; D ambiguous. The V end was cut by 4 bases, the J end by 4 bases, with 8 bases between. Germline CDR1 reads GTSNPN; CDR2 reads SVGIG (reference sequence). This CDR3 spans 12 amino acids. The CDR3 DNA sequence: TGTGCCTGGAACCCAGCGGGAAACACCATATATTTT. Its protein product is CAWNPAGNTIYF.

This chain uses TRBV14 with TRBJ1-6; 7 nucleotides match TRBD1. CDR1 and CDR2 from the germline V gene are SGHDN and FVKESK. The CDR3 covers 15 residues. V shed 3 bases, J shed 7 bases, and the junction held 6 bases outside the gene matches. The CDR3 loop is CASSQDRRGNSPLHF. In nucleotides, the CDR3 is TGTGCCAGCAGCCAGGACAGGCGAGGAAATTCACCCCTCCACTTT.

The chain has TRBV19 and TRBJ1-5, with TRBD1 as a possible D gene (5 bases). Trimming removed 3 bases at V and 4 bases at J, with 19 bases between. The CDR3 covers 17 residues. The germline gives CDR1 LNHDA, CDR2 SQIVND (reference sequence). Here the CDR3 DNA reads TGTGCCAGTAGTATCGTAAGGGGCGCAGCCCCTAATCAGCCCCAGCATTTT. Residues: CASSIVRGAAPNQPQHF.

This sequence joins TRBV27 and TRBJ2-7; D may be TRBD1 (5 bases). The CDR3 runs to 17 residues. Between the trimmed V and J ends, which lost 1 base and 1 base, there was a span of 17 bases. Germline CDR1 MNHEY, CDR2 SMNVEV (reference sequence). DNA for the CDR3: TGTGCCAGCAGTTTATTCCCCCCCGACAGTGGTTCCTACGAGCAGTACTTC. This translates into CASSLFPPDSGSYEQYF.

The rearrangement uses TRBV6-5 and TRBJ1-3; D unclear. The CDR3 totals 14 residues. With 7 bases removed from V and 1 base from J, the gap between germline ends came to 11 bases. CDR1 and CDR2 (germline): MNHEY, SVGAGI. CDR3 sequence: CASKDVGSGNTIYF. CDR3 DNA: TGTGCCAGCAAAGACGTGGGATCTGGAAACACCATATATTTT.

This CDR3 is CASSRTGGRGYTF. The DNA for the CDR3 is TGTGCCAGCAGCCGGACAGGGGGTCGCGGCTACACCTTC. The chain joins TRBV5-6 to TRBJ1-2; 10 positions agree with TRBD1. Germline trimming cut 4 bases from V and 8 bases from J; bases unmatched to any gene: 5. The CDR3 is 13 amino acids. Germline CDR1 is SGHDT and CDR2 is YYEEEE.

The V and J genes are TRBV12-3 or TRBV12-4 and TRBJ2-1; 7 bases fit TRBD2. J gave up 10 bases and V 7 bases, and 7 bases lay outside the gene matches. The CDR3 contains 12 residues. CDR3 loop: CASTLPGLEQFF. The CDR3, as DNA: TGTGCCAGCACCCTTCCGGGACTAGAGCAGTTCTTC.

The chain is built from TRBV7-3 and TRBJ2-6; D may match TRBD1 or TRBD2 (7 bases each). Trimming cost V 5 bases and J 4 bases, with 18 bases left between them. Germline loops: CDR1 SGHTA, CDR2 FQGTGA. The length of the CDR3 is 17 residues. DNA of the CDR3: TGTGCCAGCAGCCCCCAGGGAGGGGGCGCCGGGGCCAACGTCCTGACTTTC. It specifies CASSPQGGGAGANVLTF.

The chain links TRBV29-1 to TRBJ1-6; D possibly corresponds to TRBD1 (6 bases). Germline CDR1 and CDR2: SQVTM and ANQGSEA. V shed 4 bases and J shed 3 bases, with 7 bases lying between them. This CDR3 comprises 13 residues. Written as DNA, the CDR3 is TGCAGCGTTGCGGACAGCTATAATTCACCCCTCCACTTT. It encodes CSVADSYNSPLHF.

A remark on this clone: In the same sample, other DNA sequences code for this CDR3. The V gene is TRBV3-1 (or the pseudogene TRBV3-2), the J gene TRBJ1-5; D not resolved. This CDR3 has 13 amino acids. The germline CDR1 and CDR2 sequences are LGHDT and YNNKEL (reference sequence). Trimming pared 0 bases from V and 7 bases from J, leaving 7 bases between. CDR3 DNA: TGTGCCAGCAGCCAAGAGCTAGGACAGCCCCAGCATTTT. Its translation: CASSQELGQPQHF.

The CDR3 spells CASSLYSNYGYTF. The CDR3 DNA reads TGTGCCAGCAGCCTATACTCTAACTATGGCTACACCTTC. The chain is built from TRBV7-9 and TRBJ1-2; D is uncertain. The ends were cut back, 5 bases at V and 0 bases at J, with 7 bases in the middle. CDR1 SEHNR and CDR2 FQNEAQ come from the germline V gene (reference sequence). The CDR3 length is 13 residues.

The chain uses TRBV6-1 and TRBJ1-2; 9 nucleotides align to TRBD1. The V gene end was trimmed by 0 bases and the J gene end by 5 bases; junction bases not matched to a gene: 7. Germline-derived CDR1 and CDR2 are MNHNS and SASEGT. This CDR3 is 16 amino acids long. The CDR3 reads CASSEASTGGRYGYTF. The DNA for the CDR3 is TGTGCCAGCAGTGAAGCTTCGACAGGGGGTCGGTATGGCTACACCTTC.

The chain's CDR3 is CASSGSGSYNEQFF. CDR3 bases: TGTGCCAGCAGCGGTAGCGGCTCCTACAATGAGCAGTTCTTC. The chain couples TRBV2 to TRBJ2-1, with a weak D call TRBD2 (6 bases). In germline, CDR1 is SNHLY, CDR2 FYNNEI. The length of the CDR3 is 14 residues. Trimming cost V 6 bases and J 0 bases, with 9 bases left between them.

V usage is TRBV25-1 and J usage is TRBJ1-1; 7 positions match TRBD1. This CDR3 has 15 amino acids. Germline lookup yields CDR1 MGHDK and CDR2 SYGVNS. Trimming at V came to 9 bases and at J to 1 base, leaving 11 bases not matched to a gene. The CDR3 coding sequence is TGTGCCAGTAATCCCGGCGCAGGGGGGAACACTGAAGCTTTCTTT. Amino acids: CASNPGAGGNTEAFF.

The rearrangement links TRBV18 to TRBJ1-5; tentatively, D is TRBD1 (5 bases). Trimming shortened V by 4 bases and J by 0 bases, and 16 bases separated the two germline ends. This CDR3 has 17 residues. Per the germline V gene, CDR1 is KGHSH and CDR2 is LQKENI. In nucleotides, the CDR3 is TGTGCCAGCTCACTCTTGTCTGAGGGGTATAGCAATCAGCCCCAGCATTTT. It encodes CASSLLSEGYSNQPQHF.

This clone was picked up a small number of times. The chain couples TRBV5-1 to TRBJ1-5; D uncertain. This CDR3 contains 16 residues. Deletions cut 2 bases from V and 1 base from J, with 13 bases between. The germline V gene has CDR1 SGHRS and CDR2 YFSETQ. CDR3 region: CASSLDGSKSNQPQHF. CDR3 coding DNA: TGCGCCAGCAGCTTAGACGGGTCGAAGAGCAATCAGCCCCAGCATTTT.

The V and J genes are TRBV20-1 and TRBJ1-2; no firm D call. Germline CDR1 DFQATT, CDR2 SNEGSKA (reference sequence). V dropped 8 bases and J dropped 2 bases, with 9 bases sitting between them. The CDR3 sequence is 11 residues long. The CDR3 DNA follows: TGCAGTTCCGACACCAACTATGGCTACACCTTC. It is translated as CSSDTNYGYTF.

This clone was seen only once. The DNA of the CDR3 is TGTGCCAGCAGAACTCAGAGCTCCTACAATGAGCAGTTCTTC. Translation: CASRTQSSYNEQFF. The chain employs TRBV7-2 and TRBJ2-1, with no clear D. Trimming stripped 6 bases from V and 0 bases from J, with 9 bases between. CDR3 length equals 14 residues. The germline CDR1 and CDR2 sequences are SGHTA and FQGNSA.

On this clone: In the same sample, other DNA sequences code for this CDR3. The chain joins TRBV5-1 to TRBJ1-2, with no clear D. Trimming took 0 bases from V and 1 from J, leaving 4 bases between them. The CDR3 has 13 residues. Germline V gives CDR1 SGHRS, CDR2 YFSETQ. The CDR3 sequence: CASSLDSNYGYTF. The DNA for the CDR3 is TGCGCCAGCAGCTTGGACAGTAACTATGGCTACACCTTC.

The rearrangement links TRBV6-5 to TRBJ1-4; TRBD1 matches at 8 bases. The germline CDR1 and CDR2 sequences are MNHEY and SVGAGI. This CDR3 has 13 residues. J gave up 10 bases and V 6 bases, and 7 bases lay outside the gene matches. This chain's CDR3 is CASSSDREVKLFF. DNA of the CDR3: TGTGCCAGCAGCTCGGACAGGGAGGTAAAACTGTTTTTT.

CDR3 sequence reads: CASSQASGGPYNEQFF. CDR3 nucleotide sequence: TGCGCCAGCAGCCAAGCTAGCGGGGGGCCATACAATGAGCAGTTCTTC. The chain recombines TRBV4-1 with TRBJ2-1, with 11 bases that match TRBD2. CDR1 and CDR2 from the germline V gene are MGHRA and YSYEKL. The CDR3 loop spans 16 amino acids. Trimming cost V 1 base and J 4 bases; bases outside gene matches: 3.